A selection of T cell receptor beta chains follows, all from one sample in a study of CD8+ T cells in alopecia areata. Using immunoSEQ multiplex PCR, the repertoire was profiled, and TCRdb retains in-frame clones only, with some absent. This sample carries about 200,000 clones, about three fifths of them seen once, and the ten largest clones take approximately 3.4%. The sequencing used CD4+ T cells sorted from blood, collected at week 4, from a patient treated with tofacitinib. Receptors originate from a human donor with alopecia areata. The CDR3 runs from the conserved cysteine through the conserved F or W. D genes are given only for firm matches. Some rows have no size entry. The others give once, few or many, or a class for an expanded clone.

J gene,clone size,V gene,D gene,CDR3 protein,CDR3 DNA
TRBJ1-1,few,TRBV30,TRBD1,CAWRGQANTEAFF,TGTGCCTGGAGAGGACAGGCGAACACTGAAGCTTTCTTT
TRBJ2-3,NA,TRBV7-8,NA,CASSLTGDTQYF,TGTGCCAGCAGCCTCACAGGGGATACGCAGTATTTT
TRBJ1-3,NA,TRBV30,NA,CAWSRGGHSGNTIYF,TGTGCCTGGAGTCGCGGGGGCCACTCTGGAAACACCATATATTTT
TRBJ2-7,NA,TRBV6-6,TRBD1,CASSRGGQDGYF,TGTGCCAGCAGTCGTGGGGGACAGGACGGTTACTTC
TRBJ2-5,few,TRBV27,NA,CASSVAPETQYF,TGTGCCAGCAGTGTGGCCCCGGAGACCCAGTACTTC
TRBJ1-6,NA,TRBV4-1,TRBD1,CASSLYVGQGPSPLHF,TGCGCCAGCAGCCTCTATGTCGGACAGGGTCCTTCACCCCTCCACTTT
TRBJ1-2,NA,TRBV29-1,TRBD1,CSVALGTGDDGYTF,TGCAGCGTTGCTCTCGGGACAGGGGACGATGGCTACACCTTC
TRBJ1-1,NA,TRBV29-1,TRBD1,CSVERGQGYTEAFF,TGCAGCGTTGAACGCGGACAGGGATACACTGAAGCTTTCTTT
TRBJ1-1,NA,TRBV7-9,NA,CASSLREAFF,TGTGCCAGCAGCTTGAGGGAAGCTTTCTTT
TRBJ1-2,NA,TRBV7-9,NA,CASSPQGNGYTF,TGTGCCAGCAGCCCTCAGGGAAATGGCTACACCTTC
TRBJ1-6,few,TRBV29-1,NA,CSVAGTRDSPLHF,TGCAGCGTTGCAGGGACCCGGGATTCACCCCTCCACTTT
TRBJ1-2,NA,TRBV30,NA,CAWSLTNYGYTF,TGTGCCTGGAGTTTGACCAACTATGGCTACACCTTC
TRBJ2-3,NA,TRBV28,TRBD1,CASSPTGPSHTDTQYF,TGTGCCAGCAGTCCGACAGGGCCTTCACACACAGATACGCAGTATTTT
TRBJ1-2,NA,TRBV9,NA,CASSVVGDLGYTF,TGTGCCAGCAGCGTAGTGGGGGACCTTGGCTACACCTTC
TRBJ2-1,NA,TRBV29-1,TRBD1,CSATSGDRGLNEQFF,TGCAGCGCCACAAGTGGGGACAGGGGGCTCAATGAGCAGTTCTTC
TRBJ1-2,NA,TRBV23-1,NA,CASSQSRATF,TGCGCCAGCAGTCAATCTCGGGCCACCTTC
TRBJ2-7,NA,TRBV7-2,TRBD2,CASSSGLANYEQYF,TGTGCCAGCAGCTCGGGACTAGCAAACTACGAGCAGTACTTC
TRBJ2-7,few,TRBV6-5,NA,CASSFRGGEQYF,TGTGCCAGCAGTTTCAGGGGTGGGGAGCAGTACTTC
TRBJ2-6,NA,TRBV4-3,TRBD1,CASSQDTGDSNSGANVLTF,TGCGCCAGCAGCCAAGATACCGGGGACAGCAACTCTGGGGCCAACGTCCTGACTTTC
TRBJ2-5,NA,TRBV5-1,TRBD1,CASSLVWDRAPQETQYF,TGCGCCAGCAGCTTGGTTTGGGACAGGGCACCTCAAGAGACCCAGTACTTC
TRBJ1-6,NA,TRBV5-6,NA,CASSLERGRSPLHF,TGTGCCAGCAGCTTGGAGCGGGGAAGGTCACCCCTCCACTTT
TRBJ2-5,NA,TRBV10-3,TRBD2,CAISGGLAGPIRGTQYF,TGTGCCATCAGTGGAGGACTAGCGGGACCGATTCGGGGGACCCAGTACTTC
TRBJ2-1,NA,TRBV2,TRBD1,CASGQGGNEQFF,TGTGCCAGCGGACAGGGGGGCAATGAGCAGTTCTTC
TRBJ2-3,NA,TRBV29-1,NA,CSVVGKVDTQYF,TGCAGCGTTGTAGGGAAAGTGGATACGCAGTATTTT
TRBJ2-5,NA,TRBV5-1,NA,CASSLFGRRQETQYF,TGCGCCAGCAGCTTGTTTGGACGACGCCAAGAGACCCAGTACTTC
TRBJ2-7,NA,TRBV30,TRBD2,CAWSGGGLAGLYEQYF,TGTGCCTGGAGTGGTGGTGGGCTAGCGGGGTTGTACGAGCAGTACTTC
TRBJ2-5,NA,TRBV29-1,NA,CSVGQGRAETQYF,TGCAGCGTGGGGCAGGGACGGGCCGAGACCCAGTACTTC
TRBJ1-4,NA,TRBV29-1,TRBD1,CSALGQGGEKLFF,TGCAGCGCCCTCGGACAGGGAGGAGAAAAACTGTTTTTT
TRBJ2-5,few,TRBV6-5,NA,CASSYSPSSETQYF,TGTGCCAGCAGTTACTCTCCTAGCTCGGAGACCCAGTACTTC
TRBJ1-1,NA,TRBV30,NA,CAWSTGPRAEAFF,TGTGCCTGGAGTACCGGACCTCGGGCTGAAGCTTTCTTT
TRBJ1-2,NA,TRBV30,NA,CAWSVLLRVPNYGYTF,TGTGCCTGGAGTGTACTTCTCCGAGTTCCTAACTATGGCTACACCTTC
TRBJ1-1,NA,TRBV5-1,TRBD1,CASSWVGTGDSAFF,TGCGCCAGCAGCTGGGTAGGGACAGGTGATTCGGCTTTCTTT
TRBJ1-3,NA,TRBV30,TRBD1,CAWSTGQGSDTIYF,TGTGCCTGGAGTACCGGACAGGGTTCGGACACCATATATTTT
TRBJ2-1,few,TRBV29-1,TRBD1,CSVKKGQGTYNEQFF,TGCAGCGTTAAAAAGGGACAGGGGACCTACAATGAGCAGTTCTTC
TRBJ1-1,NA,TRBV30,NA,CAWSRHTGHGQAFF,TGTGCCTGGAGTCGTCATACAGGGCATGGGCAAGCTTTCTTT
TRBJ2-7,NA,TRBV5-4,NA,CASSPGHSSYEQYF,TGTGCCAGCAGCCCGGGACACAGCTCCTACGAGCAGTACTTC
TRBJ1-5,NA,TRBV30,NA,CAWGRTQRQPQHF,TGTGCCTGGGGACGGACCCAAAGGCAGCCCCAGCATTTT
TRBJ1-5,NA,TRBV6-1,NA,CASTGYSNQPQHF,TGTGCCAGCACCGGTTATAGCAATCAGCCCCAGCATTTT
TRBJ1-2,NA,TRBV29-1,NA,CSVEEGGYTF,TGCAGCGTTGAGGAGGGAGGCTACACCTTC
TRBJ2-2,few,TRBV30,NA,CAWSVWDTGELFF,TGTGCCTGGAGTGTATGGGACACCGGGGAGCTGTTTTTT
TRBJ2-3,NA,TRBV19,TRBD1,CASRDRGTTDTQYF,TGTGCCAGTCGGGACAGGGGTACTACAGATACGCAGTATTTT
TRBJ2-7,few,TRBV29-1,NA,CSVEDPPEQYF,TGCAGCGTTGAAGATCCACCGGAGCAGTACTTC
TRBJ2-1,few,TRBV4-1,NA,CASSQPTQGAGYNEQFF,TGCGCCAGCAGCCAGCCCACTCAGGGCGCAGGGTACAATGAGCAGTTCTTC
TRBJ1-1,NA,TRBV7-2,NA,CASSLRRAPTSAFF,TGTGCCAGCAGCTTAAGGAGGGCCCCCACCTCGGCTTTCTTT
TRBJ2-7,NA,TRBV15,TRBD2,CATSSYLTSGSYEQYF,TGTGCCACCAGCAGTTATCTGACTAGCGGATCCTACGAGCAGTACTTC
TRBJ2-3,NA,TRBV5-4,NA,CASSLGGPRTDTQYF,TGTGCCAGCAGCTTGGGCGGGCCCCGCACAGATACGCAGTATTTT
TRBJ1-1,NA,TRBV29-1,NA,CSVEGQGNTEAFF,TGCAGCGTTGAAGGGCAGGGGAACACTGAAGCTTTCTTT
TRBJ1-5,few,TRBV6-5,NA,CASSLHRVGQPQHF,TGTGCCAGCAGTTTACACAGGGTTGGCCAGCCCCAGCATTTT
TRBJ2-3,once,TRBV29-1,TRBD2,CSHGRSAGGLTDTQYF,TGCAGCCACGGAAGGTCAGCGGGGGGGCTTACAGATACGCAGTATTTT
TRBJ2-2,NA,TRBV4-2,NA,CASSQVGNGELFF,TGTGCCAGCAGCCAAGTGGGGAATGGGGAGCTGTTTTTT
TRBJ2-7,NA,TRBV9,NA,CASSVEGYSYEQYF,TGTGCCAGCAGCGTAGAGGGCTACTCCTACGAGCAGTACTTC
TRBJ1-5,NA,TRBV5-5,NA,CASSLWAGERQPQHF,TGTGCCAGCAGCTTGTGGGCAGGGGAACGTCAGCCCCAGCATTTT
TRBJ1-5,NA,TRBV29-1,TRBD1,CSGGQGLDQPQHF,TGCAGCGGGGGACAGGGGTTAGATCAGCCCCAGCATTTT
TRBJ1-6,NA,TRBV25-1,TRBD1,CASSDARQGGNSPLHF,TGTGCCAGCAGTGACGCCCGACAGGGCGGTAATTCACCCCTCCACTTT
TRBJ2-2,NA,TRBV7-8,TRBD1,CASSLDRVIGELFF,TGTGCCAGCAGCTTGGACAGGGTAATCGGGGAGCTGTTTTTT
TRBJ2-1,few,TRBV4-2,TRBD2,CASSQRLAGTNEQFF,TGTGCCAGCAGCCAACGACTAGCGGGGACCAATGAGCAGTTCTTC
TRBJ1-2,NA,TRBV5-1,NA,CASSLTGRDGYTF,TGCGCCAGCAGCTTAACGGGGAGAGATGGCTACACCTTC